Described below is a single T cell receptor beta chain sequence and its context. This specimen comes from a study of blood T cell repertoires in COVID-19. Original analysis: It was from reference gene primer amplification that nucleated cell counts were estimated. Method: immunoSEQ multiplex PCR; TCRdb's copy keeps in-frame clones and lacks some. Clone size and V and J calls were adopted from that table, with D and trimming inferred from the DNA. The sample comprises around 140,000 clones, more than 70% of which are singletons, and about 8% rests with the top ten. Trimming stripped 3 bases from V and 4 bases from J, with 15 bases between. The CDR3 covers 16 residues. Germline V gene lookup returns CDR1 SEHNR and CDR2 FQNEAQ (reference sequence).

What was sequenced was peripheral blood. The chain combines TRBV7-9 with TRBJ2-2; a possible D gene is TRBD1 (6 bases). This receptor was taken from a woman between 55 and 75 years old with acute or convalescent COVID-19. Here the CDR3 reads CASSFTQGRGTGELFF. CDR3 coding DNA: TGTGCCAGCAGCTTCACACAGGGTAGGGGCACCGGGGAGCTGTTTTTT.